This T cell receptor (beta chain) was captured in a study of blood T cell repertoires in COVID-19. V gave up 6 bases and J gave up 5 bases, with 14 bases separating them. Germline V gene sequence: CDR1 SNHLY, CDR2 FYNNEI. This CDR3 has 15 amino acids. Clones were sequenced by immunoSEQ multiplex PCR, and TCRdb holds only the in-frame ones, with some missing. The profile shows roughly 260,000 clones, around nine tenths of them singletons. V gene TRBV2 combines with J gene TRBJ1-6, with a possible D match to TRBD1 (6 bases). This TCR derives from a woman in her twenties or thirties with COVID-19, enrolled during active disease. The sequenced material came from peripheral blood. The CDR3 protein is CASRERQEHNSPLHF. CDR3 sequence (DNA): TGTGCCAGCAGGGAGAGACAGGAGCATAATTCACCCCTCCACTTT.